This TCR beta chain came from a study of control samples from healthy donors and cancer patients. The germline V gene encodes CDR1 LGHNA and CDR2 YNFKEQ. Between the trimmed V and J ends, which lost 2 bases and 5 bases, there was a span of 16 bases. The CDR3 spans 15 residues. Sequencing was performed with immunoSEQ multiplex PCR; in TCRdb, only in-frame clones are kept and a portion is missing. The sample has more than 100,000 clones, 91% seen once. The TCR was taken from a young woman in good health. The sequencing input was blood. The chain combines TRBV4-2 with TRBJ2-7; D remains unclear. In DNA, the CDR3 is TGTGCCAGCAGCCAAAAGCTAGGACCTTCCCACGAGCAGTACTTC. This sequence encodes CASSQKLGPSHEQYF.